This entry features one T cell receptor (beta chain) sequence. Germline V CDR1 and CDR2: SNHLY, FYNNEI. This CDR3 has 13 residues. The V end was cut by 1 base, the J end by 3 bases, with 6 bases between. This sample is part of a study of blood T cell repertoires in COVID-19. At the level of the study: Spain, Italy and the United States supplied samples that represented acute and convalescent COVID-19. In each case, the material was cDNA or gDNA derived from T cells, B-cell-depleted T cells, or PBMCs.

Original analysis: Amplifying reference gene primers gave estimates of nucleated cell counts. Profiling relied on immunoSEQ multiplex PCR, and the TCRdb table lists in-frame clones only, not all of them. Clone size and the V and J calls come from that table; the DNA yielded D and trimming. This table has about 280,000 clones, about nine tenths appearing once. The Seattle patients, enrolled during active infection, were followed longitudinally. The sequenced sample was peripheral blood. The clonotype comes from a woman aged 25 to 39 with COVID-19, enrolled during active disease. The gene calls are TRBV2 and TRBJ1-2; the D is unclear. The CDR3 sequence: CASSEGGDYGYTF. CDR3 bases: TGTGCCAGCAGTGAAGGGGGAGACTATGGCTACACCTTC.